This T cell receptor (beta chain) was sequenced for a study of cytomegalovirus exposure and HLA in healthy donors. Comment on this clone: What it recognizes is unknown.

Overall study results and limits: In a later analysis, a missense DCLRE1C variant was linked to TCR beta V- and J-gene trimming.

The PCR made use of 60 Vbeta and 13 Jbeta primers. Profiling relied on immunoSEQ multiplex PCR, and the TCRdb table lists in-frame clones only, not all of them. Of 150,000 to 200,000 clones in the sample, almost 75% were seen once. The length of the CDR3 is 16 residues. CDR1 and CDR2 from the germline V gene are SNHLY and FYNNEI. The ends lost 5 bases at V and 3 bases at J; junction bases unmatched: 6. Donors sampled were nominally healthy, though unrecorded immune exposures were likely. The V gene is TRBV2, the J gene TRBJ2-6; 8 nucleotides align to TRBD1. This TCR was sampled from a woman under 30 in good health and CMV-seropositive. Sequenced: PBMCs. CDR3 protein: CASSTFRGLGANVLTF. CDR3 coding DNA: TGTGCCAGCAGTACTTTCAGGGGGCTTGGGGCCAACGTCCTGACTTTC. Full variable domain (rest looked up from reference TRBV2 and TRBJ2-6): EPEVTQTPSHQVTQMGQEVILRCVPISNHLYFYWYRQILGQKVEFLVSFYNNEISEKSEIFDDQFSVERPDGSNFTLKIRSTKLEDSAMYFCASSTFRGLGANVLTFGAGSRLTVL.